A selection of T cell receptor beta chains follows, all from one sample in a study of blood T cell repertoires in COVID-19. This table comes from immunoSEQ multiplex PCR, and its TCRdb copy is limited to in-frame clones, with some not included. The sample includes roughly 25,000 clones, roughly 88% of them seen just once. The sequencing input was peripheral blood. The receptor set was obtained from a man between 65 and 79 years old in a cohort sampled during active COVID-19. CDR3s include the opening cysteine and the closing phenylalanine or tryptophan.

TRBJ1-2	TRBV19	13	CASSSRGGNGYTF
TRBJ1-5	TRBV28	13	CASYGTNTKPQHF
TRBJ1-4	TRBV19	15	CASSKMGQSNEKLFF
TRBJ1-2	TRBV3-1/TRBV3-2	16	CASSQEGTGEFYGYTF
TRBJ2-7	TRBV28	15	CASSFTSGRAREQYF
TRBJ1-2	TRBV7-2	14	CASSLGSGGGGYTF
TRBJ2-1	TRBV5-6	15	CASSRETSGKNEQFF
TRBJ1-5	TRBV6-2/TRBV6-3	15	CASSSQQAGYQPQHF
TRBJ2-7	TRBV28	15	CASSTGTSGGYEQYF
TRBJ2-3	TRBV24-1	14	CATSDLGVEDTQYF
TRBJ1-5	TRBV15	15	CATSMDRDGNQPQHF
TRBJ2-2	TRBV27	15	CASSPWTGTTGELFF
TRBJ1-2	TRBV28	13	CASSLPGSYGYTF
TRBJ2-5	TRBV7-2	16	CASSSSSGTGGETQYF
TRBJ2-5	TRBV28	17	CASSLYPGGPIQETQYF
TRBJ2-3	TRBV10-1	16	CASSDPTSLGRDTQYF
TRBJ1-6	TRBV28	16	CASSLAPGTGGPPLHF
TRBJ2-1	TRBV3-1/TRBV3-2	16	CASSLRTESRADEQFF
TRBJ2-7	TRBV3-1/TRBV3-2	15	CASSQDPRTAYEQYF
TRBJ2-1	TRBV28	14	CASSPSGGGNEQFF
TRBJ2-3	TRBV2	13	CASSPYATDTQYF
TRBJ1-2	TRBV20-1	11	CSARGTGSYTF
TRBJ1-5	TRBV18	18	CASSPLQSDGIGNQPQHF
TRBJ2-1	TRBV14	13	CASSQTRYNEQFF
TRBJ2-5	TRBV18	14	CASSLGTAQETQYF
TRBJ1-1	TRBV19	16	CASSRGQGAMRTEAFF
TRBJ1-5	TRBV14	16	CASSQDRQGPEQPQHF
TRBJ2-1	TRBV5-8	15	CASSRLAGSYNEQFF
TRBJ1-3	TRBV5-1	15	CASSSQGRNGNTIYF
TRBJ2-2	TRBV5-1	14	CASSLGGFPGELFF
TRBJ2-4	TRBV28	16	CATTGIRRVSKNIQYF
TRBJ2-3	TRBV19	14	CASHRGGWADTQYF
TRBJ2-3	TRBV7-2	14	CASSIGDWLDTQYF
TRBJ1-4	TRBV18	15	CASSPLVGSNEKLFF
TRBJ1-2	TRBV4-3	14	CASSQRQGRKGYTF
TRBJ1-2	TRBV5-6	15	CASSPLRDRGYGYTF
TRBJ2-3	TRBV18	14	CASSPLGGADTQYF
TRBJ2-6	TRBV29-1	14	CSVVQGRGANVLTF
TRBJ2-7	TRBV2	14	CASSRRQGAFEQYF